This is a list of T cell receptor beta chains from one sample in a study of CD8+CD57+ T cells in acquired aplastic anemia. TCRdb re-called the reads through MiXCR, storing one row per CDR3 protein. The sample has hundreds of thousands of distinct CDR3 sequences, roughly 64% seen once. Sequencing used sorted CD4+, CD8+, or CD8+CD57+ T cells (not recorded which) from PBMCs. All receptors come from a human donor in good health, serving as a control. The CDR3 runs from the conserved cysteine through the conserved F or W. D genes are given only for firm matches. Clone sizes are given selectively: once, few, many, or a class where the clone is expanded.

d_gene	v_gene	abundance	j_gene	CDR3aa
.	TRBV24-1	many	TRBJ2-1	CATGRGNNEQFF
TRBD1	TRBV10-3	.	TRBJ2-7	CASWTGFYEQYF
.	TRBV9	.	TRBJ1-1	CASSVAETWGRTAFF
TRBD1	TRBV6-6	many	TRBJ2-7	CASSYPGQGGYYEQYF
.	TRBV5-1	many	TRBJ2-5	CASSLGAVETQYF
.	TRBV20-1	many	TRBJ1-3	CSAPMRGDTTGNTIYF
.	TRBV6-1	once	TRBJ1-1	CASSSSTGRDKAFF
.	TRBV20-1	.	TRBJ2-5	CSAWQAETAEYF
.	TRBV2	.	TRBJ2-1	CASSYNERSF
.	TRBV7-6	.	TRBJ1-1	CASSFGTREAEAFF
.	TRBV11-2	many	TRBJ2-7	CASSLDRTGSDEQYF
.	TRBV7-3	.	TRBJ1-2	CASSLTGANYGYTF
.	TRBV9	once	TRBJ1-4	CASSVAGRGGCKVF
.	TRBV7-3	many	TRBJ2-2	CASSLRGTANTGELFF
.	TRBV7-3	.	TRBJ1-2	CASSLRPGNDYGYYTF
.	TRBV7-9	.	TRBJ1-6	CASSPGTRFRTNSPLHF
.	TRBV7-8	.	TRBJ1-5	CASSPAAGRYSKYPQHF
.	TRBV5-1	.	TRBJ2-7	CASSLARGNTQYF
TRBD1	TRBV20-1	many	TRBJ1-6	CSATPNRDRYNSPLHF
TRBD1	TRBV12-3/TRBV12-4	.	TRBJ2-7	CASSLGTGVGEQYF
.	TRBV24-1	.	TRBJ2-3	CATSDRSTDTQYF
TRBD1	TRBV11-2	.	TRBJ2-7	CASSLRGTGGPYEQYF
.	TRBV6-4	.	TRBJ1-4	CASRQELKGQGGEEKLFF
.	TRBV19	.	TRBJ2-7	CASSVEVWGGSYEQHF
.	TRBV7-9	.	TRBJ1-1	CASSPGLAGDAQF
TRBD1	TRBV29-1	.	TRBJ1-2	CSVGQGYGYTF
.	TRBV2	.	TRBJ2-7	CASSPEATYEQYF
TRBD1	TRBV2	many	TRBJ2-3	CASSGPWDRGGDTQYF
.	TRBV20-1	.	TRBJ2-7	CSATDIWRTASYEQYF
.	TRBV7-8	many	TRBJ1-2	CASTGEGQGNYGYTF
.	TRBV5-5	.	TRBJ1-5	CASSAQERQPQHF
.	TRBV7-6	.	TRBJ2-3	CASSPSIDTQYF
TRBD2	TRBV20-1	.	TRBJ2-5	CSVGQPLASGSRETQYF
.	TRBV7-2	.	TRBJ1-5	CASSLGLHQPKPF
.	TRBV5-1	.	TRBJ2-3	CASSLLQANTQYF
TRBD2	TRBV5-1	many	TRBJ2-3	CASSNGGGATDTQYF
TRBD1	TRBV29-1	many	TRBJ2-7	CSVGGRQGVEQYF
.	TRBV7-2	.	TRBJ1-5	CASSSEGGDQPQHHF
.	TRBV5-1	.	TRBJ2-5	CASSFQVGSRRETQYF
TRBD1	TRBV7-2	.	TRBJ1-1	CASSSRTGLSDEFFF
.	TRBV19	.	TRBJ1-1	CASQAGLILNTEAFF
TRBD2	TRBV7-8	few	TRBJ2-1	CASSYGGSEQFF
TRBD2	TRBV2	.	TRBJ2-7	CATGGGYEQYF
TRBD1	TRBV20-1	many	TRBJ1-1	CSANSALTGHTEAFF
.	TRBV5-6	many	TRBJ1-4	CASRVRGVNEKLFF
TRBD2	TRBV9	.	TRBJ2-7	CASSVVELAGEYF